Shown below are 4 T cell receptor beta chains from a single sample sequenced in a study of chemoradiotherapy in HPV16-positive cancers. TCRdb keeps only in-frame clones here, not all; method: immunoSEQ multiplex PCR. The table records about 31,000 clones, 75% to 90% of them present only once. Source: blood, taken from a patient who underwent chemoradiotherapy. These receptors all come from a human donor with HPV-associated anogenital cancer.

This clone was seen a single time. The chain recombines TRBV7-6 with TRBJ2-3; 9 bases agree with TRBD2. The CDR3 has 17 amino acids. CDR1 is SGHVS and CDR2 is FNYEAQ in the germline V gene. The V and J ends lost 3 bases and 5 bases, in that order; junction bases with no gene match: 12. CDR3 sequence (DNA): TGTGCCAGCAGCTTTGGTTTTAGCGGGGGAGGTATAGATACGCAGTATTTT. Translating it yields CASSFGFSGGGIDTQYF.

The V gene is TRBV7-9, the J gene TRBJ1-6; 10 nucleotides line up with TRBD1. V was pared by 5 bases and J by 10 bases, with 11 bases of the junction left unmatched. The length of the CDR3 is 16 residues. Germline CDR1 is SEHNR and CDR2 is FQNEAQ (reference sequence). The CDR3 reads CASSPSGQGLGSPLHF. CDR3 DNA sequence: TGTGCCAGCAGCCCCTCGGGACAGGGGTTGGGCTCACCCCTCCACTTT.

The CDR3 DNA follows: TGCGCCAGCAGTGTGAATCCAGGACTAGCGGGGTCGAACACCGGGGAGCTGTTTTTT. It encodes CASSVNPGLAGSNTGELFF. The chain has TRBV10-2 and TRBJ2-2; the match to TRBD2 covers 12 bases. The CDR3 length is 19 residues. The junction had 9 bases not matched to a gene; V was cut back by 4 bases and J by 0 bases. Per germline, CDR1 WSHSY and CDR2 SAAADI.

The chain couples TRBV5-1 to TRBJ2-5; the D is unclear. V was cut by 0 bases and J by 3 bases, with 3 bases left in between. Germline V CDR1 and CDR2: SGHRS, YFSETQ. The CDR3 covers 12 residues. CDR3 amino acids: CASSLAKETQYF. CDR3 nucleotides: TGCGCCAGCAGCTTGGCCAAAGAGACCCAGTACTTC.